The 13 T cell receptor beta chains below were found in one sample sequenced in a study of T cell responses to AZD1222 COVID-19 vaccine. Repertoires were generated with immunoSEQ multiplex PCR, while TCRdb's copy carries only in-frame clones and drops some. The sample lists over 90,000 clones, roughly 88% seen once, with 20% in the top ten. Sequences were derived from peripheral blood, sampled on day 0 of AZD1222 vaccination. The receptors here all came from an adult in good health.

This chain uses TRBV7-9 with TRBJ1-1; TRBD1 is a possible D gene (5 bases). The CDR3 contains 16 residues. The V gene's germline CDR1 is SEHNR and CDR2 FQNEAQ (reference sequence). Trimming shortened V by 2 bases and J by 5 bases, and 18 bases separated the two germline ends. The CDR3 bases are TGTGCCAGCAGCTTATGGGGCGGACCCCGAAGGACTGAAGCTTTCTTT. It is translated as CASSLWGGPRRTEAFF.

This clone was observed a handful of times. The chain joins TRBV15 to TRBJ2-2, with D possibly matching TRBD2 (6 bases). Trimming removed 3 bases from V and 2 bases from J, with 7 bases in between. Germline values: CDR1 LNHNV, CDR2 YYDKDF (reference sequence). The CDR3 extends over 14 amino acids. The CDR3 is CATSRGGNTGELFF. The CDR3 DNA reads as TGTGCCACCAGCAGGGGGGGAAACACCGGGGAGCTGTTTTTT.

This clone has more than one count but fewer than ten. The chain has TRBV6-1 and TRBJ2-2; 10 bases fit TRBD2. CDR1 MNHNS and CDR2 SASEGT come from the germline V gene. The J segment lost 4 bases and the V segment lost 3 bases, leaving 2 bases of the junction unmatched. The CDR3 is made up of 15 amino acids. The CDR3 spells CASSEGTSVTGELFF. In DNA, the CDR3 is TGTGCCAGCAGTGAGGGGACTAGCGTCACCGGGGAGCTGTTTTTT.

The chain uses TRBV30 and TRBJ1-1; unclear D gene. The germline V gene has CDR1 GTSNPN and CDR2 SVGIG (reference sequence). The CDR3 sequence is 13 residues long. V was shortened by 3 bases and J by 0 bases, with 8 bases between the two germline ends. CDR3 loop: CAWRFFVNTEAFF. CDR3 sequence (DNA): TGTGCCTGGAGATTCTTCGTGAACACTGAAGCTTTCTTT.

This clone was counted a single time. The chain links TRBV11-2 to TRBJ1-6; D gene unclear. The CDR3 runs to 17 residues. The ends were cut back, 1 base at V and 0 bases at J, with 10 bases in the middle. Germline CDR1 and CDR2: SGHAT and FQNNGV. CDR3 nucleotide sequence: TGTGCCAGCAGCTTAGTGGTGGGCGGCTCCTATAATTCACCCCTCCACTTT. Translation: CASSLVVGGSYNSPLHF.

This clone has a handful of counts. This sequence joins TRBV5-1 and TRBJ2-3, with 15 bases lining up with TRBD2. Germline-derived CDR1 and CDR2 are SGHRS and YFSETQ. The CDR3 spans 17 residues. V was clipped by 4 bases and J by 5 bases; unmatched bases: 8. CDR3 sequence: CASSRGTSGRPGDTQYF. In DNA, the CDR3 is TGCGCCAGCAGCCGGGGGACTAGCGGGAGGCCGGGAGATACGCAGTATTTT. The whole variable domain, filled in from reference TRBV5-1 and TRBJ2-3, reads KAGVTQTPRYLIKTRGQQVTLSCSPISGHRSVSWYQQTPGQGLQFLFEYFSETQRNKGNFPGRFSGRQFSNSRSEMNVSTLELGDSALYLCASSRGTSGRPGDTQYFGPGTRLTVL.

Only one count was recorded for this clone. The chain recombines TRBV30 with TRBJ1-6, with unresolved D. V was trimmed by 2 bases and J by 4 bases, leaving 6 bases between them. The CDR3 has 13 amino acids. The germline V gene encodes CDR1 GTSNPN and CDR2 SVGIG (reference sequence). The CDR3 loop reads CAWSSQYNSPLHF. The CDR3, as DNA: TGTGCCTGGAGTTCACAGTATAATTCACCCCTCCACTTT.

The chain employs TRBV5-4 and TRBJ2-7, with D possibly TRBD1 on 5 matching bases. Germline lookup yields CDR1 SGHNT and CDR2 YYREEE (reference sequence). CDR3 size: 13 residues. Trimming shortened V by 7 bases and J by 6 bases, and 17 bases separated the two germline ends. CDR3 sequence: CASRTAGMGEQYF. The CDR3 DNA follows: TGTGCCAGCCGAACGGCAGGGATGGGCGAGCAGTACTTC.

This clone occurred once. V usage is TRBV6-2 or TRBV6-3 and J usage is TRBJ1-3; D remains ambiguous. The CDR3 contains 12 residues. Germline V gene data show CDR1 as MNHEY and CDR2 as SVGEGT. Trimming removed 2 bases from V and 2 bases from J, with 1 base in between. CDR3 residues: CASSYTGNTIYF. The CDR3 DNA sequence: TGTGCCAGCAGTTACACTGGAAACACCATATATTTT.

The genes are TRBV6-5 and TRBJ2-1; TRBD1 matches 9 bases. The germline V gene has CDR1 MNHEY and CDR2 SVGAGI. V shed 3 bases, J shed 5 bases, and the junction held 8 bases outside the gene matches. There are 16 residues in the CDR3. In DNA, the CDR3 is TGTGCCAGCAGTTATCGGGGGGACAGGGAAAACAATGAGCAGTTCTTC. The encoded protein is CASSYRGDRENNEQFF.

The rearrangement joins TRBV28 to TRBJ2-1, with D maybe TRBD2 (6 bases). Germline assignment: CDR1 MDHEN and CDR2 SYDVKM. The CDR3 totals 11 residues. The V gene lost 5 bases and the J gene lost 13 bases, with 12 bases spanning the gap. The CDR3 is CASSPRREQFF. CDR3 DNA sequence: TGTGCCAGCAGTCCCCGGAGGGAACAGTTCTTC.

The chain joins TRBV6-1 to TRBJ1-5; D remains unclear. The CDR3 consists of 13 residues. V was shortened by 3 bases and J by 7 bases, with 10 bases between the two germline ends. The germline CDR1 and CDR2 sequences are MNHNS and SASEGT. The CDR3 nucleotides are TGTGCCAGCAGTGACCGGGAAGGACAGCCCCAGCATTTT. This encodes CASSDREGQPQHF.

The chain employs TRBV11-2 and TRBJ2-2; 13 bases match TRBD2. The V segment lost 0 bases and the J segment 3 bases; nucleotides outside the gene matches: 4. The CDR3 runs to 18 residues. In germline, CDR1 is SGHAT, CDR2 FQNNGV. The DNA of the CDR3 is TGTGCCAGCAGCTTAGATCGTGGACTAGCGGGAGACACCGGGGAGCTGTTTTTT. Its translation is CASSLDRGLAGDTGELFF. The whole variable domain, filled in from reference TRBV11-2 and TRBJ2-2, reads EAGVAQSPRYKIIEKRQSVAFWCNPISGHATLYWYQQILGQGPKLLIQFQNNGVVDDSQLPKDRFSAERLKGVDSTLKIQPAKLEDSAVYLCASSLDRGLAGDTGELFFGEGSRLTVL.